One and the same sample provided the 25 T cell receptor beta chains below, sequenced in a study of T-cell reconstitution after alpha-beta-depleted transplantation in children. Unique molecular identifiers were used in preparing the TCRbeta library. Each CDR3 protein is one row after TCRdb ran MiXCR on the PCR reads. The sample contains fewer than 550,000 distinct CDR3 sequences, over 9.5% of which appear only once. Sequenced here: PBMCs, mostly from graft donor cells, sampled 180 days after TCRalphabeta/CD19-depleted stem cell transplant. The receptor set was obtained from a female patient aged 2-10 years who had a stem cell transplant for aplastic anemia, so the T cells may come from the graft donor.

Ten or more counts support this clonotype. In DNA, the CDR3 is TGTGCCAGCAGCCTTGAGGCTTACGAGCAGTACGTC. This gives the protein CASSLEAYEQYV. This chain links TRBV7-9 with TRBJ2-7; D remains ambiguous. Trimming took 5 bases from V and 4 from J, leaving 9 bases between them. The CDR3 has 12 residues. Germline V lookup: CDR1 SEHNR, CDR2 FQNEAQ (reference sequence).

This clonotype was counted only a few times. V is TRBV7-2 and J is TRBJ2-1; the match to TRBD2 covers 11 bases. The trim removed 1 base at V and 9 bases at J, leaving 11 bases unmatched. The CDR3 consists of 17 residues. Germline loops: CDR1 SGHTA, CDR2 FQGNSA. The CDR3 spells CASSLGFRASGRTEQFF. CDR3 nucleotides: TGTGCCAGCAGCTTAGGGTTCAGGGCTAGCGGGAGGACTGAGCAGTTCTTC.

The chain combines TRBV20-1 with TRBJ2-5; no definite D call. The germline V gene has CDR1 DFQATT and CDR2 SNEGSKA (reference sequence). V lost 4 bases and J lost 5, with 17 bases in between. The CDR3 has 14 residues. CDR3 in DNA: TGCAGTGCTACCCCTTCTTCTGGAATGGAGACCCAGTACTTC. Translating it yields CSATPSSGMETQYF.

The rearrangement joins TRBV7-3 to TRBJ1-6; D unresolved. Per the germline V gene, CDR1 is SGHTA and CDR2 is FQGTGA. With 5 bases removed from V and 0 bases from J, the gap between germline ends came to 8 bases. This CDR3 spans 15 amino acids. The CDR3 region has the DNA TGTGCCAGCAGCCAACAGAGCTCCTATAATTCACCCCTCCACTTT. Amino acid sequence: CASSQQSSYNSPLHF.

In its sample, this clonotype was seen a few times. This sequence joins TRBV29-1 and TRBJ2-5; unclear D gene. CDR1 is SQVTM, CDR2 ANQGSEA, per germline. Trimming cost V 6 bases and J 6 bases, with 17 bases left between them. The CDR3 has 13 residues. The CDR3 nucleotides read TGCAGCGTCCGACCCATCACAACAAAGACCCAGTACTTC. Residues: CSVRPITTKTQYF.

V and J are TRBV28 and TRBJ2-7; a weak D match, TRBD1 (5 bases). CDR1 and CDR2 from the germline V gene are MDHEN and SYDVKM. This CDR3 contains 16 residues. Trimming shortened V by 3 bases and J by 2 bases, and 17 bases separated the two germline ends. This CDR3 is CASSFIYTGVAYEQYF. The CDR3 bases are TGTGCCAGCAGTTTCATCTATACAGGTGTAGCCTACGAGCAGTACTTC.

In this sample, this clonotype turned up a few times. This chain joins TRBV20-1 and TRBJ2-5; the match to TRBD2 covers 8 bases. Trimming cost V 6 bases and J 2 bases; bases outside gene matches: 14. This CDR3 spans 16 amino acids. Germline CDR1 DFQATT, CDR2 SNEGSKA (reference sequence). The DNA for the CDR3 is TGCAGTGCCAGCGTCACTGGACTAGCTTTACAAGAGACCCAGTACTTC. The encoded protein is CSASVTGLALQETQYF.

This clonotype was seen only a few times. Germline is not matched at one junction end, which may reflect a read error. The chain combines TRBV18 with TRBJ2-5, with 7 nucleotides matching TRBD1. The CDR3 runs to 15 residues. The germline gives CDR1 KGHSH, CDR2 LQKENI. For the CDR3, the DNA is TGTGCCAGCTCACCAGAGGGGGACAGTGGTATACTCCCGGACTTC. Translation: CASSPEGDSGILPDF.

The chain has TRBV16 and TRBJ2-7; D is possibly TRBD1 (6 bases). The CDR3 consists of 16 residues. The ends were cut back, 4 bases at V and 4 bases at J, with 20 bases in the middle. CDR1 and CDR2 from the germline V gene are KGHSY and FQNENV. CDR3 amino acids: CASSLLRGQSEYEQYF. CDR3 sequence (DNA): TGTGCCAGCAGCCTCCTACGAGGACAGAGTGAGTACGAGCAGTACTTC.

This clonotype was recorded only once. A read error may account for a junction end that differs from germline. The chain links TRBV28 to TRBJ2-1; the D gene is possibly TRBD2 (7 bases). The CDR3 totals 16 residues. Germline V gene sequence: CDR1 MDHEN, CDR2 SYDVKM. CDR3 in DNA: TGTGCCAGCGGTTTCCCTAGCGGCGGGGGCGACAATGAGCAGTTCTTC. It encodes CASGFPSGGGDNEQFF.

This clonotype has ten or more counts. V is TRBV7-2 and J is TRBJ1-2; the match to TRBD1 covers 7 bases. V lost 4 bases, J lost 8 bases, and 10 bases stayed unmatched. Germline CDR1 and CDR2: SGHTA and FQGNSA. The CDR3 sequence is 14 residues long. The CDR3 sequence: CASSSGQQREGYTF. CDR3 DNA: TGTGCCAGCAGCTCGGGACAGCAAAGAGAGGGCTACACCTTC.

Comment on this clonotype: A junction boundary mismatches the germline segment, possibly from a read error. V gene TRBV28 combines with J gene TRBJ2-5; possibly TRBD1 for D (5 bases). The CDR3 consists of 17 residues. Germline V gives CDR1 MDHEN, CDR2 SYDVKM. CDR3 sequence: CANSPESPLTASGTQYF. The CDR3 coding sequence is TGTGCCAACAGTCCCGAATCCCCTCTGACAGCTTCGGGGACCCAGTACTTC.

The V gene is TRBV3-1, the J gene TRBJ1-1; D is undetermined. The germline V gene encodes CDR1 LGHDT and CDR2 YNNKEL (reference sequence). Trimming stripped 0 bases from V and 0 bases from J, with 8 bases between. CDR3 length: 15 amino acids. The CDR3 sequence is CASSQERVMNTEAFF. Here the CDR3 DNA reads TGTGCCAGCAGCCAAGAGCGGGTTATGAACACTGAAGCTTTCTTT.

This clonotype was detected only a few times. The CDR3 DNA follows: TGTGCCAGCAGTCGACAGGGGGCCCCTGAAGCTTTCTTT. Amino acids: CASSRQGAPEAFF. This chain connects TRBV12-3 or TRBV12-4 to TRBJ1-1, with 10 nucleotides matching TRBD1. This CDR3 is 13 amino acids long. The V and J ends lost 5 bases and 6 bases, in that order; junction bases with no gene match: 3.

The chain has TRBV5-5 and TRBJ1-1; 10 nucleotides align to TRBD1. Trimming removed 3 bases from V and 2 bases from J; junction bases left unmatched: 4. The CDR3 is 15 amino acids. Germline CDR1 is SGHKS and CDR2 is YYEKEE (reference sequence). The CDR3 coding sequence is TGTGCCAGCAGCTGCCGGGACAGGGGTAACACTGAAGCTTTCTTT. It is translated as CASSCRDRGNTEAFF.

This clonotype was seen a few times. The chain has TRBV11-2 and TRBJ2-1; 7 bases line up with TRBD2. The length of the CDR3 is 18 residues. The germline CDR1 and CDR2 sequences are SGHAT and FQNNGV. The ends lost 0 bases at V and 3 bases at J; junction bases unmatched: 11. Here the CDR3 reads CASSLDRSASGLYNEQFF. The CDR3 DNA sequence: TGTGCCAGCAGCTTAGATAGATCGGCTAGCGGTCTCTACAATGAGCAGTTCTTC.

There are many counts of this clonotype. The V and J genes are TRBV20-1 and TRBJ1-1, with TRBD1 as a possible D gene (6 bases). V lost 3 bases and J lost 8, with 16 bases in between. This CDR3 is built from 13 residues. Germline CDR1 and CDR2: DFQATT and SNEGSKA (reference sequence). CDR3 in DNA: TGCAGTGCTAGGTGGTGGGAGGGGGAAGAAGCTTTCTTT. Translated, it gives CSARWWEGEEAFF.

V usage is TRBV29-1 and J usage is TRBJ1-6; perhaps TRBD1 as D (5 bases). V lost 6 bases to trimming and J lost 0 bases, with 15 bases between them. The CDR3 has 16 residues. Per germline, CDR1 SQVTM and CDR2 ANQGSEA. This CDR3 is CSVRVRESSYNSPLHF. Written as DNA, the CDR3 is TGCAGCGTGAGAGTCAGGGAAAGCTCCTATAATTCACCCCTCCACTTT.

The V gene is TRBV29-1, the J gene TRBJ2-7; TRBD2 matches at 11 bases. The CDR3 consists of 15 residues. CDR1 is SQVTM and CDR2 is ANQGSEA in the germline V gene. V dropped 2 bases and J dropped 2; count of bases not matched to a gene: 5. The DNA of the CDR3 is TGCAGCGTTGAACTTAGCGGGAGGGAACCCTACGAGCAGTACTTC. The encoded protein is CSVELSGREPYEQYF.

A few counts support this clonotype. V gene TRBV28 combines with J gene TRBJ2-7, with a possible D match to TRBD2 (5 bases). V lost 4 bases and J 6 bases, leaving 13 bases between the germline ends. This CDR3 is built from 13 residues. Germline-derived CDR1 and CDR2 are MDHEN and SYDVKM. Here the CDR3 DNA reads TGTGCCAGCAGTTCACCCGGGGTGACCGAGCAGTACGTC. Translation gives CASSSPGVTEQYV.

This clonotype was counted a few times. V gene TRBV6-1 combines with J gene TRBJ2-4; tentatively, D is TRBD1 or TRBD2 (5 bases each). The CDR3 is made up of 15 amino acids. Germline V gene data show CDR1 as MNHNS and CDR2 as SASEGT. V lost 3 bases to trimming and J lost 1 base, with 10 bases between them. The CDR3, as DNA: TGTGCCAGCAGTGACGGGACGATGGCCAAAAACATTCAGTACTTC. Amino acid sequence: CASSDGTMAKNIQYF.

This clonotype was found many times. This chain connects TRBV29-1 to TRBJ2-2; TRBD1 matches 10 bases. V shed 6 bases, J shed 0 bases, and the junction held 1 base outside the gene matches. Germline V lookup: CDR1 SQVTM, CDR2 ANQGSEA. The CDR3 totals 14 residues. This CDR3 reads CSVGTGANTGELFF. The DNA of the CDR3 is TGCAGCGTGGGGACAGGGGCGAACACCGGGGAGCTGTTTTTT.

This clonotype came up a few times. The chain has TRBV5-6 and TRBJ2-2, with TRBD2 matching 10 bases. This CDR3 has 17 amino acids. CDR1 and CDR2 (germline): SGHDT, YYEEEE. The V gene end was trimmed by 0 bases and the J gene end by 5 bases; junction bases not matched to a gene: 7. CDR3 region: CASSLALAGADTGELFF. Written as DNA, the CDR3 is TGTGCCAGCAGCTTGGCTCTAGCGGGAGCAGATACCGGGGAGCTGTTTTTT.

The table lists this clonotype with many counts. The chain carries TRBV5-1 and TRBJ2-7, with D possibly called TRBD1 or TRBD2 (5 bases each). This CDR3 has 14 residues. In germline, CDR1 is SGHRS, CDR2 YFSETQ. The V end lost 0 bases, the J end lost 7 bases, and 14 bases lay between the germline ends. The CDR3: CASSLEGPSGEQYV. CDR3 in DNA: TGCGCCAGCAGCTTGGAGGGACCCTCGGGGGAGCAGTACGTC.

This clonotype was recorded a few times. The rearrangement links TRBV7-2 to TRBJ1-5, with TRBD1 as a possible D gene (6 bases). Per germline, CDR1 SGHTA and CDR2 FQGNSA. The CDR3 consists of 13 residues. The V and J ends lost 5 bases and 11 bases respectively, with 16 bases between them. CDR3 sequence (DNA): TGTGCCAGCAGCCCCGGGGGCAGCCTAGCCCAGCATTTT. It encodes CASSPGGSLAQHF.